This T cell receptor beta chain was identified in a study of blood T cell repertoires in COVID-19. As for the study in general: The study drew acute and convalescent COVID-19 samples from the United States, Italy and Spain. Nucleic acid was either cDNA or gDNA, and it came from T cells, B-cell-depleted T cells, or PBMCs.

Between the trimmed V and J ends, which lost 0 bases and 4 bases, there was a span of 9 bases. The CDR3 covers 15 residues. Germline V gives CDR1 LNHNV, CDR2 YYDKDF (reference sequence). Per the authors' pipeline: Using reference gene primer amplification, nucleated cell counts were estimated. The method was immunoSEQ multiplex PCR; TCRdb's version includes in-frame clones alone and lacks a portion of them. That table gives V, J and clone size, and the DNA gave D and trimming. This table has hundreds of thousands of clones, around nine tenths appearing once. The sample was peripheral blood. The J gene is TRBJ1-4, the V gene TRBV15, with D perhaps TRBD1 (5 bases). This receptor was taken from a man in his forties or fifties with acute or convalescent COVID-19. The CDR3 region has the DNA TGTGCCACCAGCAGAGAATCCAGGGTTAATGAAAAACTGTTTTTT. This translates into CATSRESRVNEKLFF.